This T cell receptor beta chain was captured in a study of blood T cells in healthy people across ages. For the second PCR, which ran for about 6 to 11 cycles, a sample-barcoded 5' primer and a J-beta primer mix were used. Every cDNA was tagged by a template-switch adaptor with 12 random nucleotides. TCRdb itself ran the 5' RACE reads through MiXCR, one entry per CDR3 protein. This repertoire shows over 600,000 distinct CDR3 sequences, over 20% found once; its top ten account for around 3.4%. The CDR3 sequence is 16 residues long. Germline V CDR1 and CDR2: DFQATT, SNEGSKA (reference sequence). V lost 0 bases and J 1 base, leaving 13 bases between the germline ends.

The chain has TRBV20-1 and TRBJ2-4; D assignment may be TRBD1 or TRBD2 (6 bases each). The specimen was blood. The origin of this receptor is a man between 65 and 79 years old in good health. This chain's CDR3 is CSARDNWGAAKNIQYF. DNA for the CDR3: TGCAGTGCTAGAGATAATTGGGGGGCCGCCAAAAACATTCAGTACTTC.